What follows are 18 T cell receptor beta chains derived from one specimen sequenced in a study of blood T cell repertoires in COVID-19. This table comes from immunoSEQ multiplex PCR, and its TCRdb copy is limited to in-frame clones, with some not included. Of around 140,000 clones in the sample, around 82% were seen once. Sequencing used PBMCs or T cells enriched from blood (not recorded which). All receptors come from a woman in her 50s who had recovered from COVID-19.

CDR3 coding DNA: TGTGCCAGCGCGGGGATTCCCACTGAAGCTTTCTTT. Translating it yields CASAGIPTEAFF. The chain recombines TRBV2 with TRBJ1-1; unclear D gene. Between the trimmed V and J ends, which lost 8 bases and 4 bases, there was a span of 11 bases. The CDR3 runs 12 residues. The germline CDR1 and CDR2 sequences are SNHLY and FYNNEI.

This chain links TRBV5-4 with TRBJ1-3; the D is unclear. This CDR3 contains 13 residues. V was pared by 2 bases and J by 8 bases, with 11 bases between. Germline lookup yields CDR1 SGHNT and CDR2 YYREEE (reference sequence). In nucleotides, the CDR3 is TGTGCCAGCAGCTTACAGTGGGCAGACACCATATATTTT. It yields the protein CASSLQWADTIYF.

The chain combines TRBV28 with TRBJ2-6; 7 nucleotides match TRBD1. Germline V gene lookup returns CDR1 MDHEN and CDR2 SYDVKM. With 4 bases clipped from V and 2 bases from J, the junction kept 11 bases outside the gene matches. CDR3 length: 18 amino acids. The CDR3 region is CASSWDRLLLTGANVLTF. The CDR3 DNA reads as TGTGCCAGCAGTTGGGACAGACTTTTGCTGACTGGGGCCAACGTCCTGACTTTC.

Only a few counts were recorded for this clone. The CDR3 loop reads CASSLVTGQGATGNQPQHF. CDR3 coding DNA: TGTGCCAGCAGCCTCGTTACGGGACAGGGGGCGACGGGCAATCAGCCCCAGCATTTT. This chain connects TRBV5-8 to TRBJ1-5; 12 bases are shared with TRBD1. The length of the CDR3 is 19 residues. Germline V lookup: CDR1 SGHTS, CDR2 YDEGEE. Losses at the gene ends were 4 bases for V and 2 bases for J; bases not matched to a gene: 13.

The chain recombines TRBV28 with TRBJ2-7; 7 bases map to TRBD1. The J segment lost 4 bases and the V segment lost 2 bases, leaving 8 bases of the junction unmatched. This CDR3 comprises 15 residues. Germline-derived CDR1 and CDR2 are MDHEN and SYDVKM. Here the CDR3 reads CASSLRAGGGYEQYF. CDR3 DNA: TGTGCCAGCAGTTTAAGGGCAGGGGGTGGGTACGAGCAGTACTTC.

The CDR3 coding sequence is TGTGCCAGCAGCTTATGGACAGCCTCAGGGACCTTCAATCAGCCCCAGCATTTT. Its translation: CASSLWTASGTFNQPQHF. The chain carries TRBV7-9 and TRBJ1-5; weak D call: TRBD1 (6 bases). The CDR3 spans 18 residues. From germline, CDR1 is SEHNR and CDR2 FQNEAQ (reference sequence). The V and J ends lost 2 bases and 3 bases respectively, with 20 bases between them.

The chain employs TRBV25-1 and TRBJ1-6; no clear D gene. This CDR3 spans 14 amino acids. Germline loops: CDR1 MGHDK, CDR2 SYGVNS. The germline V and J ends were trimmed by 10 bases and 0 bases, with 10 bases remaining between them. The DNA of the CDR3 is TGTGCCACCGCTCCGAGCTCCTATAATTCACCCCTCCACTTT. Its protein product is CATAPSSYNSPLHF.

This clone was picked up a small number of times. The rearrangement uses TRBV18 and TRBJ2-1, with a weak D call TRBD1 (5 bases). There are 14 residues in the CDR3. Germline loops: CDR1 KGHSH, CDR2 LQKENI. V dropped 3 bases and J dropped 8 bases, with 14 bases sitting between them. The CDR3 spells CASSPQQGGDEQFF. The CDR3 nucleotides read TGTGCCAGCTCACCCCAGCAGGGTGGGGATGAGCAGTTCTTC.

This clone was seen only once. DNA for the CDR3: TGCGCCAGCAGACTCCAGACAGGCCAAGAGACCCAGTACTTC. Amino acids: CASRLQTGQETQYF. This chain links TRBV5-1 with TRBJ2-5; TRBD1 is a possible D gene (6 bases). The ends were cut back, 5 bases at V and 1 base at J, with 12 bases in the middle. CDR1 is SGHRS and CDR2 is YFSETQ in the germline V gene. The CDR3 is made up of 14 amino acids. The full variable domain, in which reference TRBV5-1 and TRBJ2-5 provide the parts outside the CDR3, is KAGVTQTPRYLIKTRGQQVTLSCSPISGHRSVSWYQQTPGQGLQFLFEYFSETQRNKGNFPGRFSGRQFSNSRSEMNVSTLELGDSALYLCASRLQTGQETQYFGPGTRLLVL.

J is TRBJ2-7 and V is TRBV10-2, with D possibly being TRBD1 (6 bases). V gave up 2 bases and J gave up 0 bases, with 8 bases separating them. The CDR3 is 14 residues long. In germline, CDR1 is WSHSY, CDR2 SAAADI. The CDR3 DNA sequence: TGCGCCAGCAGTGAGGACAGGAGCTCCTACGAGCAGTACGTC. It translates to CASSEDRSSYEQYV.

This sequence joins TRBV5-1 and TRBJ1-4; D unclear. Trimming shortened V by 5 bases and J by 8 bases, and 16 bases separated the two germline ends. Germline CDR1 is SGHRS and CDR2 is YFSETQ. This CDR3 comprises 14 residues. The CDR3 sequence is CASRLEVHEEKLFF. The CDR3 DNA reads TGCGCCAGCAGGCTCGAGGTCCATGAGGAAAAACTGTTTTTT.

The rearrangement uses TRBV28 and TRBJ1-2; the D gene is possibly TRBD1 (5 bases). Germline V gives CDR1 MDHEN, CDR2 SYDVKM. This CDR3 has 15 residues. V lost 1 base and J 1 base, leaving 10 bases between the germline ends. The CDR3 sequence is CASSLSRAHNYGYTF. The CDR3 DNA reads as TGTGCCAGCAGTTTATCCAGGGCTCATAACTATGGCTACACCTTC.

The chain is built from TRBV10-1 and TRBJ2-3; maybe TRBD2 (6 bases). The germline gives CDR1 WNHNN, CDR2 SYGVQD (reference sequence). With 2 bases removed from V and 1 base from J, the gap between germline ends came to 7 bases. This CDR3 has 14 amino acids. The CDR3 reads CASSERGGTDTQYF. The CDR3 DNA is TGCGCCAGCAGTGAGCGCGGGGGCACAGATACGCAGTATTTT.

As regards this clone: One end of the junction fails to match germline, which may point to a read error. This chain joins TRBV7-9 and TRBJ2-7; D gene uncertain. Looked up from germline, CDR1 is SEHNR and CDR2 is FQNEAQ (reference sequence). The CDR3 spans 12 residues. CDR3 in DNA: TGTGCCAGCAGCATAGCCACCTACGAGCAGTACTTC. Amino acid sequence: CASSIATYEQYF.

This clone has a handful of counts. V and J are TRBV23-1 and TRBJ1-1; D unclear. TRBV23-1 carries the ORF label, with uncertain function. This CDR3 spans 14 amino acids. Between the trimmed V and J ends, which lost 6 bases and 4 bases, there was a span of 15 bases. The CDR3 here is CASSYGYSGTEAFF. CDR3 coding DNA: TGCGCCAGCAGCTACGGCTACTCGGGCACTGAAGCTTTCTTT.

CDR3 coding DNA: TGTGCCAGCAGTCAGGTTTCAGGAAACACCATATATTTT. Its translation: CASSQVSGNTIYF. The chain carries TRBV28 and TRBJ1-3, with D uncertain. The germline gives CDR1 MDHEN, CDR2 SYDVKM. V shed 5 bases and J shed 4 bases, with 9 bases lying between them. The CDR3 has 13 amino acids.

This clone was counted only a few times. This chain's CDR3 is CASSLMTAENSPLHF. In nucleotides, the CDR3 is TGTGCCAGCAGTTTAATGACAGCTGAAAATTCACCCCTCCACTTT. V and J are TRBV28 and TRBJ1-6, with D perhaps matching TRBD1 (5 bases). Germline V lookup: CDR1 MDHEN, CDR2 SYDVKM. The CDR3 is made up of 15 amino acids. Trimming pared 2 bases from V and 7 bases from J, leaving 12 bases between.

As DNA, the CDR3 is TGTGCCAGCAGTGCTGGGCGGACTAGCGGCTTTATCGAGCAGTACTTC. It specifies CASSAGRTSGFIEQYF. V usage is TRBV25-1 and J usage is TRBJ2-7, with 10 bases matching TRBD2. This CDR3 has 16 amino acids. The germline gives CDR1 MGHDK, CDR2 SYGVNS. Trimming at V came to 4 bases and at J to 6 bases, leaving 12 bases not matched to a gene.